The TCR beta chain described here comes from a study of OX40 agonist ivuxolimab in advanced cancers. Study context: The patients' treatment was ivuxolimab, an agonistic anti-OX40 (CD134) antibody. Past anti-PD-1, anti-PD-L1 or anti-CTLA-4 therapy was accepted, and 30% to 45% had received some.

The V and J ends lost 5 bases and 0 bases respectively, with 17 bases between them. Germline V gives CDR1 LNHNV, CDR2 YYDKDF (reference sequence). This CDR3 has 17 residues. Turning to this clone: Its cognate antigen is unknown.

Points from the study as a whole: The CD4+ and CD8+ T cells in the blood had expanded clonally by week 6 at 0.1 to 3.0 mg/kg.

Profiled with immunoSEQ multiplex PCR; TCRdb holds only in-frame clones, not every one. This sample carries approximately 30,000 clones, more than 70% of them seen once, and the ten largest clones take roughly 0.92%. The receptor's source is an adult with an advanced solid tumor such as melanoma, head and neck, liver or kidney cancer. The gene calls are TRBV15 and TRBJ1-5; D is uncertain. This specimen was CD4+ or CD8+ T cells sorted from blood, taken in a trial of the OX40 agonist ivuxolimab. This chain's CDR3 is CATSSGRFLNSNQPQHF. The CDR3 coding sequence is TGTGCCACCAGCTCCGGCAGGTTCTTAAATAGCAATCAGCCCCAGCATTTT.